This TCR beta chain was captured in a study of control samples from healthy donors and cancer patients. V gave up 5 bases and J gave up 2 bases, with 7 bases separating them. CDR1 is SQVTM and CDR2 is ANQGSEA in the germline V gene. The CDR3 consists of 11 residues. TCRdb keeps only in-frame clones here, not all; method: immunoSEQ multiplex PCR. Altogether approximately 90,000 clones are present, about 89% being singletons, with the ten largest covering 20% to 25%. The origin of this receptor is a man aged 30-40 years in good health. The sample was blood. The rearrangement joins TRBV29-1 to TRBJ2-7, with D possibly TRBD1 on 6 matching bases. The CDR3 nucleotides read TGCAGCGTTAGGACAGCCTACGAGCAGTACGTC. This sequence encodes CSVRTAYEQYV.